This TCR beta chain was recorded in a study of blood T cells in healthy people across ages. Study in general: Researchers report that template switching captured about one barcoded beta molecule per two T cells.

Study-level results: The study regarded diversity estimates from one million T cells as underestimates. In the absence of known donor CMV status, changes in expanded clonotypes were possibly confounded.

Primers used in a second PCR of roughly 7 to 12 cycles were a sample-barcoded 5' primer and a J-beta primer mix. Each TCR beta cDNA got a 12-nucleotide random molecular identifier. TCRdb analysed the 5' RACE reads with MiXCR anew, one entry per CDR3 protein. The repertoire holds around 500,000 distinct CDR3 sequences, around half seen once, with about 22% in the top ten. Germline V gene sequence: CDR1 MNHEY, CDR2 SVGEGT. The CDR3 is 15 amino acids. The V and J ends lost 6 bases and 8 bases, in that order; junction bases with no gene match: 9. Comments on this clonotype: As yet, its antigen is unknown.

This receptor was identified in an elderly man in good health. Input material: blood. The chain has TRBV6-2 or TRBV6-3 and TRBJ2-1, with 11 nucleotides matching TRBD2. The CDR3: CASSPLAGAVHEQFF. CDR3 nucleotide sequence: TGTGCCAGCAGCCCACTAGCGGGAGCTGTGCATGAGCAGTTCTTC.